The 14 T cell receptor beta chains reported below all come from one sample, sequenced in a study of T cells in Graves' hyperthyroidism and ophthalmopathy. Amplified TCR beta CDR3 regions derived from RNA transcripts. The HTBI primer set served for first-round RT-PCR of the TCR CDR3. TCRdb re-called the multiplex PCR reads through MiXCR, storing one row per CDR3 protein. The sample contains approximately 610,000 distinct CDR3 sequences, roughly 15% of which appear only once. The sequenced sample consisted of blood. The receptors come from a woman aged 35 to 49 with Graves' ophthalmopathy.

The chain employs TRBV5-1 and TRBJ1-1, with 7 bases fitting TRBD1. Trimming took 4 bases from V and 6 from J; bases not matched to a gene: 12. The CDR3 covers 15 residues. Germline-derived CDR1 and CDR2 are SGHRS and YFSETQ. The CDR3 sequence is CASSLTTGRGPEAFF. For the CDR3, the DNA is TGCGCCAGCAGCCTGACGACAGGGCGGGGACCTGAAGCTTTCTTT.

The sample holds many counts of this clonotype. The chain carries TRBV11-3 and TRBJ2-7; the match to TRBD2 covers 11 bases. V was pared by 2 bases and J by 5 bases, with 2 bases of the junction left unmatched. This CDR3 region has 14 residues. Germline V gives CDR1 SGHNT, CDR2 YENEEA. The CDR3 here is CASSLKGLADEQYF. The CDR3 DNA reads TGTGCCAGCAGCTTAAAGGGACTAGCGGACGAGCAGTACTTC.

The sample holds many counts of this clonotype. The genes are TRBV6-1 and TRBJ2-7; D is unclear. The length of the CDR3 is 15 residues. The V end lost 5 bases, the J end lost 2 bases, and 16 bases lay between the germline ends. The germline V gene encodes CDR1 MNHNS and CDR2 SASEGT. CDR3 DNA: TGTGCCAGCAGTCTCCGGGCCTACCTAACCTACGAGCAGTACTTC. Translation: CASSLRAYLTYEQYF.

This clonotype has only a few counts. The CDR3 protein is CASSLLEGGELFF. In DNA form, the CDR3 reads TGTGCCAGCAGCTTATTAGAAGGCGGGGAGCTGTTTTTT. This rearrangement joins TRBV7-2 to TRBJ2-2; D is ambiguous. Germline-derived CDR1 and CDR2 are SGHTA and FQGNSA. With 2 bases removed from V and 7 bases from J, the gap between germline ends came to 8 bases. The CDR3 length is 13 residues.

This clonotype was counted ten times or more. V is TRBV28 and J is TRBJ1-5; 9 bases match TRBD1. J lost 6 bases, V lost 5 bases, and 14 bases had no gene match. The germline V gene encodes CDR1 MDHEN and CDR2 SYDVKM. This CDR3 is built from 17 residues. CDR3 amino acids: CASSTLATGGFGQPQHF. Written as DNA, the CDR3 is TGTGCCAGCAGTACGTTAGCGACAGGGGGTTTCGGTCAGCCCCAGCATTTT.

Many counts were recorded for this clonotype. CDR3 coding DNA: TGTGCCAGCAGCTCCTGGGAGGGGAACACTGAAGCTTTCTTT. As protein: CASSSWEGNTEAFF. V is TRBV7-2 and J is TRBJ1-1; no clear D. The CDR3 runs to 14 residues. The V end lost 4 bases, the J end lost 1 base, and 10 bases lay between the germline ends. Germline lookup yields CDR1 SGHTA and CDR2 FQGNSA.

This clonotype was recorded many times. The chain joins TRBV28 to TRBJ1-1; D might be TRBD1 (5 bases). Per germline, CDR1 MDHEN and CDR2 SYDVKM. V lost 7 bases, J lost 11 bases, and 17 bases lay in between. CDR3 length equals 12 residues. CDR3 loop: CASTTGAVAAFF. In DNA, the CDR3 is TGTGCCAGCACCACTGGGGCGGTCGCGGCTTTCTTT.

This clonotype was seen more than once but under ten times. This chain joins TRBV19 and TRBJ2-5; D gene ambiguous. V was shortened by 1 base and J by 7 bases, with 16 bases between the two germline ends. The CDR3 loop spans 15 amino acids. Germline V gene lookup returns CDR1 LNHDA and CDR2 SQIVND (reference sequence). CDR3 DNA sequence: TGTGCCAGTAGTATAGTTGAGTCGTTAGGGTCGACCCAGTACTTC. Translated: CASSIVESLGSTQYF.

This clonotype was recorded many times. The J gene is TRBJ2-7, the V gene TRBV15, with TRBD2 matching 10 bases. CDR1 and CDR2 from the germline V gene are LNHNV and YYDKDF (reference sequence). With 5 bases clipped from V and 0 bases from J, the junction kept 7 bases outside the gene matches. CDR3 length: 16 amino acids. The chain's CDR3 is CATSPGLAVYSYEQYF. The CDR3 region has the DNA TGTGCCACCAGCCCAGGACTAGCGGTCTACTCCTACGAGCAGTACTTC.

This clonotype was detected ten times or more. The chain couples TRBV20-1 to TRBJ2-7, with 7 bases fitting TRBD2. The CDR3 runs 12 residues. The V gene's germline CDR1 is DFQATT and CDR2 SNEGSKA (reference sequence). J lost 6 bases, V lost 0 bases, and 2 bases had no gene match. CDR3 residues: CSARDGRGEQYF. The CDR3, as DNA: TGCAGTGCTAGAGATGGGAGGGGCGAGCAGTACTTC.

This chain's CDR3 is CASSSHSPTTEAFF. CDR3 in DNA: TGTGCCAGCAGTTCGCACAGTCCTACCACTGAAGCTTTCTTT. J is TRBJ1-1 and V is TRBV6-2 or TRBV6-3; no clear D. CDR1 and CDR2 (germline): MNHEY, SVGEGT. V lost 4 bases and J lost 4, with 13 bases in between. There are 14 residues in the CDR3.

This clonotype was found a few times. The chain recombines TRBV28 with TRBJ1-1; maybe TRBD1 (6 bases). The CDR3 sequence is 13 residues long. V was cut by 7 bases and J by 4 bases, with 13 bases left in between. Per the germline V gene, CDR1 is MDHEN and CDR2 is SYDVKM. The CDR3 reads CASKGGAATEAFF. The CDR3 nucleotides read TGTGCCAGCAAGGGGGGGGCGGCCACTGAAGCTTTCTTT.

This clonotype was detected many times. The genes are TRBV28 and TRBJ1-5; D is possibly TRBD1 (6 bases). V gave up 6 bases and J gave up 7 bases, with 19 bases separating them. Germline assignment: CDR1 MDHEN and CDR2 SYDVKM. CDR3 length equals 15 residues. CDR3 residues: CASSHGGRRDQPQHF. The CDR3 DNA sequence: TGTGCCAGCAGCCATGGGGGGCGCAGGGACCAGCCCCAGCATTTT.

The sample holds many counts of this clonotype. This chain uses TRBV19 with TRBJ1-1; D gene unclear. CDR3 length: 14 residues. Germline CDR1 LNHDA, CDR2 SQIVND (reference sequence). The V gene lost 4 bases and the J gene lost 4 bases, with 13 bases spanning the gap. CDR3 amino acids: CASSSLVLGTEAFF. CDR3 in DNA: TGTGCCAGTAGTAGTTTAGTTTTGGGCACTGAAGCTTTCTTT.